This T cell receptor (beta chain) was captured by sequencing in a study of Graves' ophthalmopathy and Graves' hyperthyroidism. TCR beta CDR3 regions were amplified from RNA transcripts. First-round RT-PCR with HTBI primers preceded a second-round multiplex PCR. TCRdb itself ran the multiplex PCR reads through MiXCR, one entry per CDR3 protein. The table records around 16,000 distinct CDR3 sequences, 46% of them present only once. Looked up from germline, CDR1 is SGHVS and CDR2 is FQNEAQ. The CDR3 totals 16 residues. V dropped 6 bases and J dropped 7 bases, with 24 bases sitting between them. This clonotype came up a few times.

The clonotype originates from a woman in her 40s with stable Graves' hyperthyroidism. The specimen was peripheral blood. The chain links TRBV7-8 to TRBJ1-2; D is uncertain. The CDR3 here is CASSQNTMLVGVGYTF. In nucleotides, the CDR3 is TGTGCCAGCAGTCAAAACACAATGCTCGTCGGAGTTGGCTACACCTTC.